The following is a T cell receptor beta chain sequence with its context. The source of the sample is a study of blood T cell repertoires in COVID-19. For the study at large: There were acute and convalescent COVID-19 samples, and they came from the United States, Italy and Spain. T cells, B-cell-depleted T cells, or PBMCs provided the cDNA or gDNA that served as material.

The Seattle site enrolled patients during active infection and followed them longitudinally. Original analysis: Using reference gene primer amplification, nucleated cell counts were estimated. TCRdb keeps only in-frame clones here, not all; method: immunoSEQ multiplex PCR. The V and J calls and clone size were taken over from that table, and D and trimming were inferred from the DNA. The table has a few hundred thousand clones, under 90% seen once. V shed 3 bases and J shed 1 base, with 10 bases lying between them. The CDR3 length is 15 residues. Germline V gene sequence: CDR1 MNHNS, CDR2 SASEGT. This sequence originates from a woman in her 30s with COVID-19, enrolled during active disease. Sequencing was performed on peripheral blood. The rearrangement links TRBV6-1 to TRBJ1-5; D gene uncertain. This CDR3 reads CASSDLTGSNQPQHF. The CDR3 nucleotides read TGTGCCAGCAGTGATCTTACGGGAAGCAATCAGCCCCAGCATTTT.